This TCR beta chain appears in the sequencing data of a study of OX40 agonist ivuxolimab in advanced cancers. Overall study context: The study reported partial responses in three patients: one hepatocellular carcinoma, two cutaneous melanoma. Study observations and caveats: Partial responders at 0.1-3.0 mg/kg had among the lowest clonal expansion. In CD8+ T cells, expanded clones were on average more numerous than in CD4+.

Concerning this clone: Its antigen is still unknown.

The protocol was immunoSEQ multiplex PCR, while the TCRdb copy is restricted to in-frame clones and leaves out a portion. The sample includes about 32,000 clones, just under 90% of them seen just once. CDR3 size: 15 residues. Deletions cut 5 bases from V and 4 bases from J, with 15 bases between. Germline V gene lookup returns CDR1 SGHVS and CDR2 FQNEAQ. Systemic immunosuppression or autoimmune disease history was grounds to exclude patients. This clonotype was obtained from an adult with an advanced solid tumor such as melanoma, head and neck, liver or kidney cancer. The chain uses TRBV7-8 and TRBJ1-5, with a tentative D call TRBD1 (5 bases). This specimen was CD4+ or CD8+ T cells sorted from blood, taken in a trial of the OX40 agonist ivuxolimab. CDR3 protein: CASSPRRDRNQPQHF. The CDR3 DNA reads TGTGCCAGCAGCCCCAGGCGGGACCGTAATCAGCCCCAGCATTTT.